The 5 T cell receptor beta chains below were found in one sample sequenced in a study of control samples from healthy donors and cancer patients. The assay was immunoSEQ multiplex PCR, and TCRdb's table has in-frame clones only and misses some. The sample shows some 120,000 clones, about 91% of them seen only once. Sequenced input: blood. These receptors were taken from a man aged 18 to 30 in good health.

This chain uses TRBV21-1 with TRBJ1-1; TRBD1 is taken as the D call from the table, unchecked against the DNA. TRBV21-1 counts as a pseudogene. CDR3 length: 17 residues. The CDR3 coding sequence is TGTGCCAGCAGCACCCGAAGGCCTGAAGAGGGGGACACTGAAGCTTTCTTT. Protein product: CASSTRRPEEGDTEAFF.

The rearrangement uses TRBV7-9 and TRBJ1-5; D unclear. The CDR3 consists of 13 residues. Trimming removed 0 bases at V and 6 bases at J, with 6 bases between. Per germline, CDR1 SEHNR and CDR2 FQNEAQ (reference sequence). CDR3 amino acids: CASSLADSQPQHF. The DNA of the CDR3 is TGTGCCAGCAGCTTAGCCGATAGTCAGCCCCAGCATTTT. Combining the CDR3 with reference TRBV7-9 and TRBJ1-5 gives the whole variable domain DTGVSQNPRHKITKRGQNVTFRCDPISEHNRLYWYRQTLGQGPEFLTYFQNEAQLEKSRLLSDRFSAERPKGSFSTLEIQRTEQGDSAMYLCASSLADSQPQHFGDGTRLSIL.

V is TRBV3-1 (or the pseudogene TRBV3-2) and J is TRBJ1-4; D is unresolved. The V end lost 4 bases, the J end lost 3 bases, and 15 bases lay between the germline ends. The CDR3 loop spans 16 amino acids. Germline CDR1 and CDR2: LGHDT and YNNKEL (reference sequence). The DNA for the CDR3 is TGTGCCAGCAGCCCGCCGAGACGGCATGCTAATGAAAAACTGTTTTTT. It is translated as CASSPPRRHANEKLFF.

V and J are TRBV21-1 and TRBJ2-1; TRBD2 was called by the table and not checked on the DNA. TRBV21-1 is a documented pseudogene. The CDR3 spans 15 residues. Here the CDR3 reads CASSNPGREQDEQFF. DNA of the CDR3: TGTGCCAGCAGCAACCCGGGACGGGAGCAAGATGAGCAGTTCTTC.

To note about this clone: This specimen includes other DNA sequences encoding the same CDR3. The genes are TRBV5-1 and TRBJ1-1; 9 bases are a match to TRBD1. The CDR3 contains 15 residues. After removal of 2 bases from V and 2 bases from J, the junction contained 4 bases not matched to a gene. CDR1 and CDR2 from the germline V gene are SGHRS and YFSETQ. The CDR3: CASSFGGQGNTEAFF. CDR3 in DNA: TGCGCCAGCAGCTTTGGGGGACAGGGAAACACTGAAGCTTTCTTT.